This T cell receptor beta chain was sequenced in a study of response to subunit inactivated influenza vaccine. The study's findings and limits: Authors suggested each seasonal influenza vaccination recruits few new T cells.

With 6 bases removed from V and 2 bases from J, the gap between germline ends came to 16 bases. This CDR3 comprises 14 residues. Looked up from germline, CDR1 is DFQATT and CDR2 is SNEGSKA (reference sequence). TCRdb re-analysed the RT-PCR reads in MiXCR, keeping a single row per CDR3 protein. Here the sample spans 750,000 to 850,000 distinct CDR3 sequences, approximately 17% being singletons. This clonotype was recorded a few times. Its cognate antigen is unknown. This clonotype originated in a man between 45 and 60 years old who received an inactivated influenza vaccine. J is TRBJ2-5 and V is TRBV20-1; D possibly corresponds to TRBD2 (6 bases). This specimen consisted of PBMCs from blood, obtained roughly 5 days after vaccination. CDR3 loop: CSASSGARQETQYF. DNA of the CDR3: TGCAGTGCCTCGTCGGGAGCGCGGCAAGAGACCCAGTACTTC.